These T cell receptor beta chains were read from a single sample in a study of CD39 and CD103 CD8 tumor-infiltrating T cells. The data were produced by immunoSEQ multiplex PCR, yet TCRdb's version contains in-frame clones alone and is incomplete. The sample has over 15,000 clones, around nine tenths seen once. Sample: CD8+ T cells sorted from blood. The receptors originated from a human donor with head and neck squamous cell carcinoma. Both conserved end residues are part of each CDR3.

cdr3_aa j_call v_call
CASSQWGTGESPLHF TRBJ1-6 TRBV4-1
CASSQDRTGRNYGYTF TRBJ1-2 TRBV4-1
CASRPFWGPSQETQYF TRBJ2-5 TRBV7-9
CASSRQSGAYIDTQYF TRBJ2-3 TRBV4-1
CASSGDTDTQYF TRBJ2-3 TRBV6-1
CASSYSGNYGYTF TRBJ1-2 TRBV6-5
CSVEGTGTNYGYTF TRBJ1-2 TRBV29-1
CASSIGPNTEAFF TRBJ1-1 TRBV19
CASRSGGAYEQYF TRBJ2-7 TRBV7-9
CASSSTSGFPYEQYF TRBJ2-7 TRBV7-2
CSVRGGYNEQFF TRBJ2-1 TRBV29-1
CASSYSGTPNTEAFF TRBJ1-1 TRBV6-5
CASSLGPLMNTEAFF TRBJ1-1 TRBV28
CAISENEGGPPDTQYF TRBJ2-3 TRBV10-3
CASSISGERSNQPQHF TRBJ1-5 TRBV19
CAWSFPGTAILYEQYF TRBJ2-7 TRBV30
CASSSEGNPNTEAFF TRBJ1-1 TRBV11-2
CASSASGLAGGTGELFF TRBJ2-2 TRBV9
CASSLGAVSYNEQFF TRBJ2-1 TRBV11-1
CATSRASENSPLHF TRBJ1-6 TRBV15
CASSQDLAGGLQETQYF TRBJ2-5 TRBV4-2
CASSGPGQESETGNSPLHF TRBJ1-6 TRBV21-1
CAWSSVNEQFF TRBJ2-1 TRBV30
CATRLQGSGTGELFF TRBJ2-2 TRBV15
CSVRTASNTGELFF TRBJ2-2 TRBV29-1
CASGGGGSGSYEQYF TRBJ2-7 TRBV7-8
CASSFRMTRDEQFF TRBJ2-1 TRBV9
CASGTANTEAFF TRBJ1-1 TRBV5-6
CASSTGFIAKNIQYF TRBJ2-4 TRBV27
CASSVPWGDGTEAFF TRBJ1-1 TRBV6-1
CASSSNTGGWSEAFF TRBJ1-1 TRBV7-9
CSVTSGGGAEAFF TRBJ1-1 TRBV29-1
CASSRQTGTSGAYEQYF NA TRBV4-1
CASRMGRMNTEAFF TRBJ1-1 TRBV10-2